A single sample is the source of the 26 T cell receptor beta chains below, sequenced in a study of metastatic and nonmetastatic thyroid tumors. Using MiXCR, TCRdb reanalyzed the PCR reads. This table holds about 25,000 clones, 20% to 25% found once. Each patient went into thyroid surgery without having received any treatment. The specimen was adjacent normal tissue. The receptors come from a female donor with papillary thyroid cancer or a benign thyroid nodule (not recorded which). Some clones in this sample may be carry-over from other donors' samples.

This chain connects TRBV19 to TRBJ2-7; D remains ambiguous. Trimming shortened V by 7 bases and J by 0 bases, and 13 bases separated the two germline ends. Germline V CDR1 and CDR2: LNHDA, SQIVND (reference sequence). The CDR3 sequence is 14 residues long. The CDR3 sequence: CASMVGDHSYEQYF. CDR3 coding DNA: TGTGCCAGTATGGTGGGTGACCACTCCTACGAGCAGTACTTC. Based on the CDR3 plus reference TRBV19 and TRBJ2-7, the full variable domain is DGGITQSPKYLFRKEGQNVTLSCEQNLNHDAMYWYRQDPGQGLRLIYYSQIVNDFQKGDIAEGYSVSREKKESFPLTVTSAQKNPTAFYLCASMVGDHSYEQYFGPGTRLTVT.

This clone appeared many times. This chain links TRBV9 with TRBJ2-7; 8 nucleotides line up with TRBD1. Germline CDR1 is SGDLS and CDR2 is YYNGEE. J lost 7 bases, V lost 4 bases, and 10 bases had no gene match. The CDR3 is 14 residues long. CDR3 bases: TGTGCCAGCAGCCCGTCGACAGGGGCGGGGGAGCAGTACTTC. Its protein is CASSPSTGAGEQYF.

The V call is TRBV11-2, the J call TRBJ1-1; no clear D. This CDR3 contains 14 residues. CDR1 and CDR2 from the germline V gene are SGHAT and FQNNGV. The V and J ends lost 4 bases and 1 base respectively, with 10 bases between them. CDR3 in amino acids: CASSSSGWNTEAFF. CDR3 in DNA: TGTGCCAGCAGCTCATCGGGTTGGAACACTGAAGCTTTCTTT.

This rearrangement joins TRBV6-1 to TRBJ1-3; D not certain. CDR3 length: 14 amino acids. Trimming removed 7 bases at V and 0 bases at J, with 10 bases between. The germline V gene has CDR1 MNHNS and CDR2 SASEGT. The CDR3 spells CASTRGNSGNTIYF. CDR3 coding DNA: TGTGCCAGCACCCGGGGAAACTCTGGAAACACCATATATTTT.

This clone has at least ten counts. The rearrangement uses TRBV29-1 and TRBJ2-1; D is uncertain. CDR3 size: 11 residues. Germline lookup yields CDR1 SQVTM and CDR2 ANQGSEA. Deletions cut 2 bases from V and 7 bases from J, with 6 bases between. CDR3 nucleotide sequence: TGCAGCGTTGAACCACTAAATGAGCAGTTCTTC. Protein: CSVEPLNEQFF.

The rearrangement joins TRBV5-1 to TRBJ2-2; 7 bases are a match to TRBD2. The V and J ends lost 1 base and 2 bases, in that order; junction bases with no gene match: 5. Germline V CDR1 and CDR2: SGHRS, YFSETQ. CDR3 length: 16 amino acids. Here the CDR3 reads CASSLLGGGNTGELFF. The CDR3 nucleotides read TGCGCCAGCAGCTTGTTGGGCGGGGGAAACACCGGGGAGCTGTTTTTT.

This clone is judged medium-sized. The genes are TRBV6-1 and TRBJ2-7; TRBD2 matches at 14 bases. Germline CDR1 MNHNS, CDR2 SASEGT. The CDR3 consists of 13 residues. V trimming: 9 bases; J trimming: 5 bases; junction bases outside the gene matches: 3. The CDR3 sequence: CASPGLAGDEQYF. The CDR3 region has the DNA TGTGCCAGTCCGGGACTAGCGGGAGACGAGCAGTACTTC.

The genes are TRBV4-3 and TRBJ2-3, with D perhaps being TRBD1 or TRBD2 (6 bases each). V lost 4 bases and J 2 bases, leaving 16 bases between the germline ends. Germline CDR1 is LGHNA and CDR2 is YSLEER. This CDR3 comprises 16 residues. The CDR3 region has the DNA TGCGCCAGCAGCCGACTAGGGGGAGGTACCACAGATACGCAGTATTTT. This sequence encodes CASSRLGGGTTDTQYF.

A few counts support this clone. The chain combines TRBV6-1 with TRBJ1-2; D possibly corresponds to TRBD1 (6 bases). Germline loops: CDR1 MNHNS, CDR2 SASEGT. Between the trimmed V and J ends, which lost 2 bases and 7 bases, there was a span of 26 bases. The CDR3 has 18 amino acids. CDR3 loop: CASSEQGTSASWGGGYTF. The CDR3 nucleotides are TGTGCCAGCAGTGAACAGGGGACGTCCGCGTCTTGGGGTGGTGGCTACACCTTC.

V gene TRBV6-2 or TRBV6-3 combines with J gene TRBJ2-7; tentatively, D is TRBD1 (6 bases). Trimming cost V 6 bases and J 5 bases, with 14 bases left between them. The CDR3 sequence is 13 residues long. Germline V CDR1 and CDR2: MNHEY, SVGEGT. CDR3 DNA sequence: TGTGCCAGCAGAATCCTACAGGGCCACGAGCAGTACTTC. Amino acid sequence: CASRILQGHEQYF.

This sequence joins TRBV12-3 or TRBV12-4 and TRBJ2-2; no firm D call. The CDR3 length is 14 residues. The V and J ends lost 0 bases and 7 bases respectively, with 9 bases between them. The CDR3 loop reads CASSLASQYGELFF. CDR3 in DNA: TGTGCCAGCAGTTTAGCGAGTCAGTACGGGGAGCTGTTTTTT.

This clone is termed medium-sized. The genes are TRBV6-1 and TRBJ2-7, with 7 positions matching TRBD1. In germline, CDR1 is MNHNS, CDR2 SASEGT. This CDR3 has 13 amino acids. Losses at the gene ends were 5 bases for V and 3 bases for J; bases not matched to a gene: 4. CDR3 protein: CASSQTGIYEQYF. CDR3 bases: TGTGCCAGCAGTCAGACAGGGATCTACGAGCAGTACTTC.

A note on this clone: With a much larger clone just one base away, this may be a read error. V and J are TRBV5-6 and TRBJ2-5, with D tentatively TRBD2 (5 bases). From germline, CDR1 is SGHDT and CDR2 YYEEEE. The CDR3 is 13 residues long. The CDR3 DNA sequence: TGTGCCAGCAGCTTGTGGGGTGGGGAGACCCGGTACTTC. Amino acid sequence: CASSLWGGETRYF.

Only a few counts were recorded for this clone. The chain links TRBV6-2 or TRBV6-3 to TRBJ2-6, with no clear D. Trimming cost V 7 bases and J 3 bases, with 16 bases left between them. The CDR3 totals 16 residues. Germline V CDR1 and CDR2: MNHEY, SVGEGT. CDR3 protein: CASILLPPFGANVLTF. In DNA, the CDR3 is TGTGCCAGCATTTTACTCCCGCCGTTTGGGGCCAACGTCCTGACTTTC.

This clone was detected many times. CDR3 sequence reads: CSARDIGLARNEQFF. The CDR3 DNA reads as TGCAGTGCTAGAGACATTGGACTAGCGAGGAATGAGCAGTTCTTC. V usage is TRBV20-1 and J usage is TRBJ2-1, with TRBD2 matching over 9 bases. Germline V gene sequence: CDR1 DFQATT, CDR2 SNEGSKA (reference sequence). The CDR3 is 15 amino acids. V shed 0 bases, J shed 7 bases, and the junction held 7 bases outside the gene matches.

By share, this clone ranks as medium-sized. The chain's CDR3 is CASSVDGTEQYF. The CDR3 bases are TGTGCCAGCAGCGTAGACGGGACCGAGCAGTACTTC. The J gene is TRBJ2-7, the V gene TRBV9, with D possibly being TRBD1 or TRBD2 (5 bases each). Germline assignment: CDR1 SGDLS and CDR2 YYNGEE. CDR3 size: 12 residues. Trimming shortened V by 0 bases and J by 6 bases, and 7 bases separated the two germline ends.

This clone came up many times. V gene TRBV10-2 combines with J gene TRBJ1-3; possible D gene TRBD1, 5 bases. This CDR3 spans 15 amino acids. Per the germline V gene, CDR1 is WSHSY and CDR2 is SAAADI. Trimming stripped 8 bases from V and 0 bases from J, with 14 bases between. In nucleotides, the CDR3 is TGCGCCAGCGCTGGGACTCTCGACTCTGGAAACACCATATATTTT. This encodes CASAGTLDSGNTIYF.

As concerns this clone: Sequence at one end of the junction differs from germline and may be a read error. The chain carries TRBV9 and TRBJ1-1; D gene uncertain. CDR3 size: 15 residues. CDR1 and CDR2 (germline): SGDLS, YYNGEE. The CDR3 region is CASIVDMGKNTEAFF. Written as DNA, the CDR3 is TGTGCTAGCATCGTAGACATGGGTAAGAACACTGAAGCTTTCTTT.

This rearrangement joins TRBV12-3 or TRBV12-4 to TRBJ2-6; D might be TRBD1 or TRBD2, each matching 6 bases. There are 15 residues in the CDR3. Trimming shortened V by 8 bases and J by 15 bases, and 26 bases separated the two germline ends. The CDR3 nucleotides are TGTGCCAGCGGACAGAGCTTGGGCGGGGCCAACTCCCTGACTTTC. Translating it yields CASGQSLGGANSLTF.

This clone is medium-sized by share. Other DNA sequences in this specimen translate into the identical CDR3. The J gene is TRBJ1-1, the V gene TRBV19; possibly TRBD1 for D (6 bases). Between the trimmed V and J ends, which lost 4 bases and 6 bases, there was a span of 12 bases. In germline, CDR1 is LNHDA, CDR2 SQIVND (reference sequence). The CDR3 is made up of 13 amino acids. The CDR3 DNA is TGTGCCAGTAGTAGCAGGGAGGGGGCTGAAGCTTTCTTT. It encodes CASSSREGAEAFF.

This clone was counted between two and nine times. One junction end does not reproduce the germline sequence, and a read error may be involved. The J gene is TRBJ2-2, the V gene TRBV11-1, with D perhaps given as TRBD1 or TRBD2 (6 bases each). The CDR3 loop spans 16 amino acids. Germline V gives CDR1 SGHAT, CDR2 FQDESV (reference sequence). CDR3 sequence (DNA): TGTGCCAGCAGCTTATGGCACAGGGTGGGGACCGGGGGGCTGTTTTTT. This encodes CASSLWHRVGTGGLFF.

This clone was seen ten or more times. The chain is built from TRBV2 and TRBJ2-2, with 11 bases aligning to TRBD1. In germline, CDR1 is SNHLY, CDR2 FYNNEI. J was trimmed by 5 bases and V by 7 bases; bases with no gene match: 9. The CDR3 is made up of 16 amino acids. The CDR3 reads CASMRTGGVRTGELFF. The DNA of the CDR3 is TGTGCCAGCATGAGGACAGGGGGCGTTAGAACCGGGGAGCTGTTTTTT.

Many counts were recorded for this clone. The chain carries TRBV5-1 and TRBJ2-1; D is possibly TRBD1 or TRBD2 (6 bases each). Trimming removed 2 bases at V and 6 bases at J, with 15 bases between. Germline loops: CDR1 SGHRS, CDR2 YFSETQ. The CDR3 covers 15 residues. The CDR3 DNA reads TGCGCCAGCAGCTTTGTGGGCGGGACAAGCAATGAGCAGTTCTTC. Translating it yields CASSFVGGTSNEQFF. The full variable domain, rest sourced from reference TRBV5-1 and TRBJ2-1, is KAGVTQTPRYLIKTRGQQVTLSCSPISGHRSVSWYQQTPGQGLQFLFEYFSETQRNKGNFPGRFSGRQFSNSRSEMNVSTLELGDSALYLCASSFVGGTSNEQFFGPGTRLTVL.

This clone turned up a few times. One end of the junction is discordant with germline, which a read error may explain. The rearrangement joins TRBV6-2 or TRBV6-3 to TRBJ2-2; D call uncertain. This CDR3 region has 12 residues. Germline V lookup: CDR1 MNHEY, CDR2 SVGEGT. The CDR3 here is CASSSNTWELFF. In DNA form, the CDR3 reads TGTGCCAGCAGTTCCAACACCTGGGAGCTGTTTTTT.

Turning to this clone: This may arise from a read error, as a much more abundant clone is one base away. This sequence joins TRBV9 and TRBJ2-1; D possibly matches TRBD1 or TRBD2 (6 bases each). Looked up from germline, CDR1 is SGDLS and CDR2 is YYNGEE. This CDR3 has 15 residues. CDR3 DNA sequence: TGTGCCAGCAGCGTATACCCGGGGGCGTTAAATGAGCGGTTCTTC. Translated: CASSVYPGALNERFF. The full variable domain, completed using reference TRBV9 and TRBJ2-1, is DSGVTQTPKHLITATGQRVTLRCSPRSGDLSVYWYQQSLDQGLQFLIQYYNGEERAKGNILERFSAQQFPDLHSELNLSSLELGDSALYFCASSVYPGALNERFFGPGTRLTVL.

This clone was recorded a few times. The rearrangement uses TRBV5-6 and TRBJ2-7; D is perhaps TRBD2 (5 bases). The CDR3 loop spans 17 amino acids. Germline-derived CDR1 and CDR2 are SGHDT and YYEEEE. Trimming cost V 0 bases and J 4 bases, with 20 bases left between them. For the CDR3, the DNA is TGTGCCAGCAGCTTGGGAGAGGTACGACTATCCGGGTACGAGCAGTACTTC. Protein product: CASSLGEVRLSGYEQYF.